These 23 T cell receptor beta chains were all obtained from the same sample, sequenced in a study of metastatic and nonmetastatic thyroid tumors. Every patient underwent thyroid surgery untreated. TCRdb re-processed the PCR reads through MiXCR. The top ten clones hold over 12% of a sample with tens of thousands of clones, 31% of them seen once. Sequenced sample: blood. The receptors originated from a female donor with papillary thyroid cancer or a benign thyroid nodule (not recorded which). Some clones in this sample may be carry-over from other donors' samples.

This clone was counted many times. A read error may explain this, as a much larger clone is one base away. The gene calls are TRBV15 and TRBJ1-6; 7 nucleotides line up with TRBD1. CDR1 is LNHNV, CDR2 YYDKDF, per germline (reference sequence). CDR3 length: 16 residues. The CDR3 DNA reads TGTGCCGCCAGCAGATCACGGACAGGAGATAATTCACCCCTCCACTTT. This sequence encodes CAASRSRTGDNSPLHF.

In its sample, this clone was seen many times. The V gene is TRBV10-3, the J gene TRBJ1-2, with D possibly TRBD1 on 5 matching bases. CDR1 and CDR2 from the germline V gene are ENHRY and SYGVKD. The CDR3 spans 11 residues. V dropped 3 bases and J dropped 8 bases, with 7 bases sitting between them. For the CDR3, the DNA is TGTGCCATCAGTGACCCAGGGGGCTACACCTTC. Protein: CAISDPGGYTF.

This clone was counted many times. The germline gene is not matched at one end of the junction; a read error may be the cause. The chain combines TRBV27 with TRBJ1-6; TRBD1 is a possible D gene (6 bases). Germline-derived CDR1 and CDR2 are MNHEY and SMNVEV (reference sequence). The length of the CDR3 is 15 residues. The CDR3 DNA reads as TGTGGCAGCAGTTTGTCAGGGGTCGGTAATTCACCCCTCCACTTT. As protein: CGSSLSGVGNSPLHF.

The V and J genes are TRBV9 and TRBJ1-2; TRBD1 aligns across 10 bases. The V and J ends lost 3 bases and 6 bases, in that order; junction bases with no gene match: 8. The CDR3 sequence is 15 residues long. Germline loops: CDR1 SGDLS, CDR2 YYNGEE. The CDR3 protein is CASSEFGTGEDGYTF. CDR3 coding DNA: TGTGCCAGCAGCGAGTTCGGGACAGGGGAAGATGGCTACACCTTC.

The J gene is TRBJ2-1, the V gene TRBV13; D gene uncertain. The CDR3 sequence is 17 residues long. V lost 0 bases, J lost 0 bases, and 12 bases lay in between. CDR1 is PRHDT, CDR2 FYEKMQ, per germline (reference sequence). The CDR3 DNA reads TGTGCCAGCAGCTTAGGGGGCGGCCCTAGCTCCTACAATGAGCAGTTCTTC. Protein: CASSLGGGPSSYNEQFF.

This clone was picked up many times. The V gene is TRBV30, the J gene TRBJ1-4; D is unclear. The CDR3 runs 13 residues. V was pared by 2 bases and J by 0 bases, with 4 bases between. Germline V lookup: CDR1 GTSNPN, CDR2 SVGIG (reference sequence). The chain's CDR3 is CAWSRATNEKLFF. As DNA, the CDR3 is TGTGCCTGGAGTAGGGCAACTAATGAAAAACTGTTTTTT.

Many counts were recorded for this clone. CDR3 loop: CASSVGANYGYTF. The CDR3 coding sequence is TGTGCCAGCAGCGTCGGAGCTAACTATGGCTACACCTTC. The genes are TRBV9 and TRBJ1-2; D gene ambiguous. The CDR3 length is 13 residues. V shed 2 bases and J shed 0 bases, with 5 bases lying between them. Germline-derived CDR1 and CDR2 are SGDLS and YYNGEE.

V and J are TRBV5-1 and TRBJ1-3; possible D gene TRBD1, 5 bases. Per the germline V gene, CDR1 is SGHRS and CDR2 is YFSETQ. With 2 bases removed from V and 2 bases from J, the gap between germline ends came to 11 bases. The CDR3 has 15 amino acids. The DNA of the CDR3 is TGCGCCAGCAGCTTTGGGGGTGCTACTGGAAACACCATATATTTT. Protein product: CASSFGGATGNTIYF.

In its sample, this clone ranks as medium-sized. The rearrangement links TRBV5-1 to TRBJ1-2; a possible D gene is TRBD1 (5 bases). The CDR3 loop spans 18 amino acids. Per germline, CDR1 SGHRS and CDR2 YFSETQ. V lost 4 bases, J lost 2 bases, and 24 bases lay in between. The CDR3: CASSGPYSLEAGNYGYTF. In DNA, the CDR3 is TGCGCCAGCAGCGGACCGTACTCACTTGAAGCAGGGAACTATGGCTACACCTTC.

The chain combines TRBV10-3 with TRBJ2-7; 8 nucleotides align to TRBD2. Trimming cost V 0 bases and J 4 bases; bases outside gene matches: 11. Germline lookup yields CDR1 ENHRY and CDR2 SYGVKD. The CDR3 runs 17 residues. CDR3 DNA: TGTGCCATCAGTGAGTCGTCTGAGCGGGAGATCTCGTACGAGCAGTACTTC. Translating gives CAISESSEREISYEQYF.

This clone came up many times. J is TRBJ2-2 and V is TRBV30; D not resolved. The CDR3 loop spans 15 amino acids. Germline assignment: CDR1 GTSNPN and CDR2 SVGIG (reference sequence). Deletions cut 4 bases from V and 0 bases from J, with 12 bases between. The CDR3 DNA follows: TGTGCCTGGATAGGCGCTACCGCGAACACCGGGGAGCTGTTTTTT. The encoded protein is CAWIGATANTGELFF.

The chain is built from TRBV19 and TRBJ2-2; 12 bases line up with TRBD2. The germline CDR1 and CDR2 sequences are LNHDA and SQIVND (reference sequence). This CDR3 spans 14 amino acids. With V trimmed by 10 bases and J by 4 bases, 4 bases remained unmatched. The CDR3 is CATAGLAGTGELFF. Here the CDR3 DNA reads TGTGCCACCGCGGGACTAGCGGGCACCGGGGAGCTGTTTTTT.

The chain combines TRBV13 with TRBJ2-7; 7 bases line up with TRBD2. The CDR3 spans 14 residues. Germline lookup yields CDR1 PRHDT and CDR2 FYEKMQ (reference sequence). V gave up 4 bases and J gave up 3 bases; unmatched junction bases: 6. The chain's CDR3 is CASSSSGGFYEQYF. The CDR3 bases are TGTGCCAGCAGCTCCTCCGGGGGGTTCTACGAGCAGTACTTC.

This clone was counted many times. With a much larger clone just one base away, this may be a read error. The V and J genes are TRBV2 and TRBJ2-1; 10 bases align to TRBD2. Germline V CDR1 and CDR2: SNHLY, FYNNEI. This CDR3 spans 14 amino acids. V trimming: 5 bases; J trimming: 9 bases; junction bases outside the gene matches: 7. CDR3 DNA sequence: TGTGCCAGCAGTCGACGAGCGGGAGGGAGTGAGCAGTTCTTC. As protein: CASSRRAGGSEQFF.

This clone counts as medium-sized. The chain couples TRBV6-2 or TRBV6-3 to TRBJ2-5; 7 nucleotides line up with TRBD2. The CDR3 runs 13 residues. Per the germline V gene, CDR1 is MNHEY and CDR2 is SVGEGT. Losses at the gene ends were 7 bases for V and 3 bases for J; bases not matched to a gene: 5. The CDR3 here is CASTSTSEETQYF. DNA for the CDR3: TGTGCCAGCACCTCTACTAGCGAAGAGACCCAGTACTTC.

This clone has just a few counts. The junction shows a germline mismatch at one end, possibly a read error. J is TRBJ2-3 and V is TRBV27; D gene uncertain. There are 11 residues in the CDR3. The germline V gene encodes CDR1 MNHEY and CDR2 SMNVEV (reference sequence). CDR3 nucleotides: TGTGCCAACAGTCGACCAGATACGCAGTATTTT. This gives the protein CANSRPDTQYF.

This clone is medium-sized. The V call is TRBV12-3 or TRBV12-4, the J call TRBJ2-7; 14 positions match TRBD2. CDR3 length equals 18 residues. Germline trimming cut 6 bases from V and 3 bases from J; bases unmatched to any gene: 13. CDR3 sequence (DNA): TGTGCCAGCAGCCGCTACCCCGGACTAGCGGGAGGTCGCTACGAGCAGTACTTC. It codes for CASSRYPGLAGGRYEQYF.

Remarks on this clone: It may be a read error: a sequence one base away is much more abundant. The chain employs TRBV11-1 and TRBJ2-3; 7 positions match TRBD2. V trimming: 1 base; J trimming: 1 base; junction bases outside the gene matches: 8. Per the germline V gene, CDR1 is SGHAT and CDR2 is FQDESV (reference sequence). This CDR3 contains 17 residues. The CDR3 is CASSLVPRGGGTDTQYF. For the CDR3, the DNA is TGTGCCAGCAGCTTAGTTCCTCGCGGGGGAGGCACAGATACGCAGTATTTT.

This clone is classed as medium-sized. The V and J genes are TRBV7-2 and TRBJ2-7; D is tentatively TRBD1 or TRBD2 (5 bases each). CDR1 is SGHTA and CDR2 is FQGNSA in the germline V gene. V was pared by 1 base and J by 3 bases, with 16 bases between. This CDR3 has 16 residues. CDR3: CASSLGGGTLFYEQYF. DNA for the CDR3: TGTGCCAGCAGCTTAGGGGGTGGGACCTTGTTCTACGAGCAGTACTTC.

This clone is judged medium-sized (0.01 to 0.1%). This chain uses TRBV19 with TRBJ2-1, with 7 nucleotides matching TRBD2. V lost 5 bases and J lost 3; bases outside the gene matches: 7. The V gene's germline CDR1 is LNHDA and CDR2 SQIVND (reference sequence). CDR3 length: 15 residues. The CDR3 loop reads CASSFRGDYYNEQFF. The CDR3 DNA follows: TGTGCCAGTAGTTTTCGGGGGGATTACTACAATGAGCAGTTCTTC.

The rearrangement joins TRBV20-1 to TRBJ1-6; 8 bases line up with TRBD1. CDR1 and CDR2 (germline): DFQATT, SNEGSKA (reference sequence). CDR3 length: 15 amino acids. The V and J ends lost 2 bases and 9 bases, in that order; junction bases with no gene match: 9. The CDR3 loop reads CSARPPDRDSSPLHF. For the CDR3, the DNA is TGCAGTGCTAGACCTCCGGACAGGGACAGTTCACCCCTCCACTTT.

This clone was seen many times. The chain employs TRBV4-1 and TRBJ2-2, with unresolved D. Deletions cut 3 bases from V and 7 bases from J, with 9 bases between. This CDR3 comprises 13 residues. Germline CDR1 is MGHRA and CDR2 is YSYEKL. CDR3 coding DNA: TGCGCCAGCAGCCAGTTGTCTGGCGGGGAGCTGTTTTTT. Translated, it gives CASSQLSGGELFF.

This clone is medium-sized. This chain's CDR3 is CASSQVQGQSNQPQHF. The DNA of the CDR3 is TGCGCCAGCAGCCAAGTACAGGGACAAAGCAATCAGCCCCAGCATTTT. The rearrangement uses TRBV4-1 and TRBJ1-5; D may be TRBD1 (6 bases). With 1 base removed from V and 1 base from J, the gap between germline ends came to 11 bases. The length of the CDR3 is 16 residues. Germline CDR1 is MGHRA and CDR2 is YSYEKL.